This T cell receptor (beta chain) was captured by sequencing in a study of cytomegalovirus exposure and HLA in healthy donors. General observations from the study: Later work associated 16,951 TCR beta sequences with HLA alleles at 0.05 false discovery rate.

V lost 5 bases, J lost 2 bases, and 2 bases stayed unmatched. The CDR3 contains 14 residues. In germline, CDR1 is SNHLY, CDR2 FYNNEI. In the PCR, 60 Vbeta and 13 Jbeta primers were used. TCRdb's table, derived via immunoSEQ multiplex PCR, lists solely in-frame clones and lacks some. This sample carries over 80,000 clones, around 79% of them seen once, and the ten largest clones take roughly 15%. To note about this clone: No antigen is known for it.

The source of this sequence is a woman between 65 and 79 years old in good health and CMV-seropositive. This chain uses TRBV2 with TRBJ2-2, with 7 bases lining up with TRBD1. The sample comprised PBMCs. CDR3 nucleotide sequence: TGTGCCAGCAGTTACAGGGGTAACACCGGGGAGCTGTTTTTT. It encodes CASSYRGNTGELFF.